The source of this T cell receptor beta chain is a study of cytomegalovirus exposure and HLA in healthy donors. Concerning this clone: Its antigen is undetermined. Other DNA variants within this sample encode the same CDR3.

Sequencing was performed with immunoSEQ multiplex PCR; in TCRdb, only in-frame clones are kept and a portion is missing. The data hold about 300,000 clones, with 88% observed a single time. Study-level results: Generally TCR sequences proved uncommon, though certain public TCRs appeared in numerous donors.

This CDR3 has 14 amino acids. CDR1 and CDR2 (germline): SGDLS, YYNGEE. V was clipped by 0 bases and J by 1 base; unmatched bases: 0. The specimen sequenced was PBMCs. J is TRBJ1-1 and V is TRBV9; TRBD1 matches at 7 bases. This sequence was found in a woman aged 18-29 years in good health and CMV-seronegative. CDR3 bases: TGTGCCAGCAGCGTAGGACAGGGGAACACTGAAGCTTTCTTT. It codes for CASSVGQGNTEAFF.